This TCR beta chain stems from a study of Tregs in tolerant kidney transplant recipients (dated by TCRdb to the late 2010s). For the wider study: The transplants used related donors along with nonmyeloablative bone marrow transplantation, and in the human trials mixed chimerism was transient. TCRbeta sequencing was used in the study to identify donor-specific regulatory T cells before combined kidney and bone marrow transplantation, and the identified cells were then tracked after transplant.

The time point label corresponds to: blood sample drawn before combined kidney and bone marrow transplant. Unstimulated Tregs (CD4+CD25+CD127-), CD4+ non-Tregs (CD4+CD25-), CD4 and CD8 cells were FACS-sorted from thawed PBMCs. Thawed PBMCs were rested overnight at 37 degrees C with about 200 IU/ml IL-2 before Treg sorting. Several combined kidney and bone marrow transplant recipients from the ITN036ST trial were included as patients, and samples were available only from these trial subjects. Healthy control blood was processed by Ficoll density gradient to PBMCs and cryopreserved; patient PBMCs were collected before and after transplant. Sequences MDHEN (CDR1) and SYDVKM (CDR2) are obtained from the germline V gene. A distance of 10 bases separates the germline ends of V and J, which lose 1 base and 7 bases respectively. The CDR3 measures 13 amino acids from cysteine to phenylalanine. Just CDR3 DNA is preserved here, 39 bases in frame from base 1.

Of note for this clone: Its target antigen remains unknown. Qualities for individual bases were not recorded, and no much larger clone is one base off.

For TCRbeta CDR3 sequencing, genomic DNA from the sorted cells was extracted using the QIAGEN DNeasy Blood and Tissue Kit. Through immunoSEQ, high-throughput TCRbeta CDR3 sequencing was done commercially, including PCR amplification with internal controls and bias correction. Per the source publication's procedure: A unique productive TCRbeta sequence was defined by the CDR3 nucleotide sequence when primers matched, and otherwise by the CDR3 amino acid sequence together with the Vbeta and Jbeta genes. As a correction for sorting error, sequences shared between sorted populations at a frequency ratio of 2:1 or less were discarded, and the remaining shared sequences were assigned to the higher population. A sequence counted as donor-reactive if, in CFSE-low cells, the sequence had a frequency of at least 0.01% and was expanded at least 5-fold compared with unstimulated cells. Jensen-Shannon divergence, calculated on the top 100 TCRbeta sequences ranked by frequency, was used to quantify repertoire divergence. For samples with multiple sequencing runs, sorting error was corrected in each run separately before the runs were combined. The source is immuneACCESS, and TCRdb retained only in-frame sequences with V and J called. Part of the clones is not carried over; for the studies checked, unresolved V genes explain less than half of this, and the remainder is unexplained. D and trimming come from the DNA, and the V and J calls and clone size come from that table. The sample yields about 15,000 clones; 80% were counted once. The ten top clones hold 1.5% to 2% of the sample.

Points the paper makes about the study in general: PCR primers changed over time for some patients, so nucleotide-level comparison across those patients' samples was not possible. Biological reproducibility was not directly addressed, though technical replication error appeared minimal. Because only a small number of patients were included, the study had limitations, and the results will need to be validated in larger populations as well as under other immunosuppression protocols. Expanding Tregs with activated donor B cells appeared to identify the most biologically relevant and donor-specific TCRbeta repertoire. In tolerant patients, donor-specific Tregs expanded more than Tregs overall, which suggests antigen-driven rather than nonspecific expansion.

This material consisted of Tregs from blood, taken before the transplant. The source is a human donor who received a combined kidney and bone marrow transplant. Recombination connected TRBV28 to TRBJ1-2; the D segment could be TRBD1, given 6 matching bases. The CDR3 here reads CASSLYRASGYTF. The DNA is TGTGCCAGCAGTTTATACAGGGCGAGTGGCTACACCTTC.